A selection of T cell receptor beta chains follows, all from one sample in a study of human T cells and chemical hapten exposure. TCRdb re-analysed the reads in MiXCR, keeping a single row per CDR3 protein. The table has roughly 120,000 distinct CDR3 sequences, approximately 9% seen once. Sequenced input: whole blood. Every receptor here comes from a human donor in good health. Some clones in this sample may be carry-over from other donors' samples. The CDR3 runs from the conserved cysteine through the conserved F or W. Each record gives: clone size, J gene, D gene, V gene, CDR3 protein, CDR3 DNA. D genes are given only for firm matches. Size values are once, few and many counts, or a class for expanded clones, and some rows have none.

size: -; J: TRBJ2-7; D: -; V: TRBV20-1; CDR3: CSARDLNGEGTDEQYF; DNA: TGCAGTGCTAGAGACTTGAACGGGGAGGGGACAGACGAGCAGTACTTC
size: few; J: TRBJ2-3; D: TRBD1; V: TRBV6-1; CDR3: CASDPGQGTDTQYF; DNA: TGTGCCAGCGACCCTGGACAGGGCACAGATACGCAGTATTTT
size: many; J: TRBJ2-1; D: TRBD1; V: TRBV5-1; CDR3: CASNPGQGAGDEQFF; DNA: TGCGCCAGCAATCCGGGACAGGGGGCGGGCGATGAGCAGTTCTTC
size: -; J: TRBJ2-1; D: -; V: TRBV2; CDR3: CASSDEDEQFF; DNA: TGTGCCAGCAGTGATGAGGATGAGCAGTTCTTC
size: few; J: TRBJ2-1; D: TRBD1; V: TRBV6-2/TRBV6-3; CDR3: CASSYSTTGISNEQFF; DNA: TGTGCCAGCAGTTACTCTACGACAGGGATTAGCAATGAGCAGTTCTTC
size: many; J: TRBJ1-4; D: TRBD1; V: TRBV20-1; CDR3: CSARQGWDEKLFF; DNA: TGCAGTGCGAGACAGGGTTGGGACGAAAAACTGTTTTTT
size: few; J: TRBJ2-5; D: TRBD1; V: TRBV11-2; CDR3: CASSLFGTGLIQETQYF; DNA: TGTGCCAGCAGCTTATTCGGGACAGGGCTAATCCAAGAGACCCAGTACTTC
size: few; J: TRBJ1-4; D: -; V: TRBV29-1; CDR3: CSVETRAGQAF; DNA: TGCAGCGTTGAAACTCGCGCGGGACAAGCTTTT
size: -; J: TRBJ2-7; D: -; V: TRBV18; CDR3: CASSPPAPYEQYF; DNA: TGTGCCAGCTCACCACCGGCACCCTACGAGCAGTACTTC
size: -; J: TRBJ2-7; D: -; V: TRBV5-1; CDR3: CASSLTGSITYEQYF; DNA: TGCGCCAGCAGCTTAACAGGAAGTATCACCTACGAGCAGTACTTC
size: few; J: TRBJ2-1; D: -; V: TRBV19; CDR3: CASRALTLGDEQFF; DNA: TGTGCCAGTAGGGCCCTGACCCTTGGGGATGAGCAGTTCTTC
size: many; J: TRBJ1-1; D: -; V: TRBV15; CDR3: CATSRDRAKNTEAFF; DNA: TGTGCCACCAGCAGAGACAGGGCCAAGAACACTGAAGCTTTCTTT
size: many; J: TRBJ2-7; D: -; V: TRBV7-2; CDR3: CASSLATSSEQYF; DNA: TGTGCCAGCAGCTTGGCCACTAGTTCCGAGCAGTACTTC
size: -; J: TRBJ1-2; D: -; V: TRBV10-2; CDR3: CASKPLSGADYGYTF; DNA: TGCGCCAGCAAACCCCTAAGCGGGGCCGACTATGGCTACACCTTC
size: few; J: TRBJ1-4; D: -; V: TRBV27; CDR3: CATRDTRREKLFF; DNA: TGTGCCACCCGGGACACCCGGAGGGAAAAACTGTTTTTT
size: few; J: TRBJ2-7; D: -; V: TRBV7-9; CDR3: CASSLGGRGIYEQYF; DNA: TGTGCCAGCAGCTTAGGGGGAAGAGGGATTTACGAGCAGTACTTC
size: many; J: TRBJ2-1; D: -; V: TRBV7-8; CDR3: CASSLGQGTVNEQFF; DNA: TGTGCCAGCAGCTTAGGTCAGGGGACCGTCAATGAGCAGTTCTTC
size: many; J: TRBJ1-1; D: -; V: TRBV25-1; CDR3: CASRGGMEAFF; DNA: TGTGCCAGCAGAGGGGGAATGGAAGCTTTCTTT
size: many; J: TRBJ1-1; D: -; V: TRBV15; CDR3: CATSRDAGSSEAFF; DNA: TGTGCCACCAGCAGAGATGCCGGCAGCTCTGAAGCTTTCTTT
size: few; J: TRBJ1-1; D: TRBD1; V: TRBV14; CDR3: CASSQESNRGSEAFF; DNA: TGTGCCAGCAGCCAAGAATCGAACAGGGGTTCTGAAGCTTTCTTT
size: many; J: TRBJ1-2; D: -; V: TRBV7-2; CDR3: CASSAENNYGYTF; DNA: TGTGCCAGCAGCGCTGAGAATAACTATGGCTACACCTTC
size: few; J: TRBJ1-4; D: -; V: TRBV7-9; CDR3: CASSSTPTNEKLFF; DNA: TGTGCCAGCAGCTCCACACCAACTAATGAAAAACTGTTTTTT
size: many; J: TRBJ1-1; D: -; V: TRBV5-1; CDR3: CASRTNFRRVDDTEAFF; DNA: TGCGCCAGCAGAACGAATTTCCGAAGGGTGGACGACACTGAAGCTTTCTTT
size: -; J: TRBJ2-3; D: -; V: TRBV29-1; CDR3: CSVESGMPSTDTQYF; DNA: TGCAGCGTTGAATCAGGGATGCCTAGCACAGATACGCAGTATTTT
size: many; J: TRBJ1-4; D: -; V: TRBV7-6; CDR3: CASSLADEKLFF; DNA: TGTGCCAGCAGCTTAGCGGATGAAAAACTGTTTTTT
size: few; J: TRBJ2-2; D: -; V: TRBV27; CDR3: CASSPQFGELFF; DNA: TGTGCCAGCAGTCCACAATTTGGGGAGCTGTTTTTT
size: many; J: TRBJ1-2; D: -; V: TRBV4-3; CDR3: CASSQGIGDGHYGYTF; DNA: TGTGCCAGCAGCCAAGGAATTGGGGACGGCCACTATGGCTACACCTTC
size: -; J: TRBJ2-7; D: -; V: TRBV6-6; CDR3: CASSGATREQYF; DNA: TGTGCCAGCAGTGGCGCCACAAGGGAGCAGTACTTC
size: many; J: TRBJ1-2; D: -; V: TRBV3-1; CDR3: CASSQSEANYGYTF; DNA: TGTGCCAGCAGCCAGTCTGAAGCTAACTATGGCTACACCTTC
size: many; J: TRBJ2-1; D: -; V: TRBV20-1; CDR3: CSAPRAPSYNEQFF; DNA: TGCAGTGCCCCTAGAGCCCCCTCCTACAATGAGCAGTTCTTC
size: -; J: TRBJ1-6; D: -; V: TRBV7-8; CDR3: CASSDLTLGSPLHF; DNA: TGTGCCAGCAGCGACCTGACCCTCGGGTCACCCCTCCACTTT
size: few; J: TRBJ2-3; D: TRBD2; V: TRBV12-3/TRBV12-4; CDR3: CASSAGLYSTDTQYF; DNA: TGTGCCAGCAGCGCGGGACTATACTCCACAGATACGCAGTATTTT
size: -; J: TRBJ1-2; D: -; V: TRBV20-1; CDR3: CSARDLNYGYTF; DNA: TGCAGTGCTAGAGATCTTAACTATGGCTACACCTTC
size: many; J: TRBJ1-1; D: -; V: TRBV13; CDR3: CASSAADTEAFF; DNA: TGTGCCAGCAGCGCCGCGGACACTGAAGCTTTCTTT
size: -; J: TRBJ2-1; D: -; V: TRBV21-1; CDR3: CASSKEVSPYNEQFF; DNA: TGTGCCAGCAGCAAAGAGGTCAGCCCCTACAATGAGCAGTTCTTC
size: many; J: TRBJ1-1; D: -; V: TRBV4-2; CDR3: CASSQDRARADFVTEAFF; DNA: TGTGCCAGCAGCCAAGATCGTGCCAGGGCCGATTTTGTGACTGAAGCTTTCTTT
size: few; J: TRBJ2-5; D: -; V: TRBV29-1; CDR3: CSVEAAGVLETQYF; DNA: TGCAGCGTTGAAGCGGCAGGGGTTTTGGAGACCCAGTACTTC
size: few; J: TRBJ2-3; D: TRBD2; V: TRBV5-1; CDR3: CASSSNPDSGSLDTQYF; DNA: TGCGCCAGCAGCTCCAACCCGGACAGCGGGAGTTTAGATACGCAGTATTTT
size: -; J: TRBJ1-2; D: -; V: TRBV18; CDR3: CASSLPGNDGYTF; DNA: TGTGCCAGCTCACTACCGGGGAACGATGGCTACACCTTC
size: many; J: TRBJ1-1; D: -; V: TRBV9; CDR3: CASSLRGGEAFF; DNA: TGTGCCAGCAGCCTTAGGGGGGGCGAAGCTTTCTTT
size: many; J: TRBJ2-2; D: -; V: TRBV27; CDR3: CASSLAWTVTGELFF; DNA: TGTGCCAGCAGTTTAGCCTGGACAGTTACCGGGGAGCTGTTTTTT
size: few; J: TRBJ2-1; D: -; V: TRBV3-1; CDR3: CASSPGDYNEQFF; DNA: TGTGCCAGCAGCCCCGGGGATTACAATGAGCAGTTCTTC
size: many; J: TRBJ1-1; D: TRBD1; V: TRBV2; CDR3: CASSVQGAEAFF; DNA: TGTGCCAGCAGTGTACAGGGGGCAGAAGCTTTCTTT
size: many; J: TRBJ1-4; D: -; V: TRBV7-9; CDR3: CASSPPQGIGEKLFF; DNA: TGTGCCAGCAGCCCACCTCAGGGAATCGGTGAAAAACTGTTTTTT
size: few; J: TRBJ1-1; D: -; V: TRBV2; CDR3: CASRRTGTEAFF; DNA: TGTGCCAGCAGAAGGACTGGGACTGAAGCTTTCTTT
size: many; J: TRBJ2-7; D: TRBD2; V: TRBV29-1; CDR3: CSVDISGTSVEQYF; DNA: TGCAGCGTTGACATCTCCGGGACTAGTGTCGAGCAGTACTTC
size: few; J: TRBJ2-2; D: TRBD2; V: TRBV12-3/TRBV12-4; CDR3: CASTDLAGVPGELFF; DNA: TGTGCCAGCACCGATCTAGCGGGGGTCCCCGGGGAGCTGTTTTTT
size: -; J: TRBJ2-1; D: TRBD1; V: TRBV2; CDR3: CASSGDRVVFYEQFF; DNA: TGTGCCAGCAGTGGGGACAGGGTCGTTTTCTATGAGCAGTTCTTC
size: -; J: TRBJ2-7; D: -; V: TRBV29-1; CDR3: CSVGQAYEQYF; DNA: TGCAGCGTTGGGCAGGCCTACGAGCAGTACTTC